A selection of T cell receptor beta chains follows, all from one sample in a study of T cell responses to AZD1222 COVID-19 vaccine. Produced via immunoSEQ multiplex PCR; TCRdb's table is partial and in-frame only. The sample shows roughly 120,000 clones, more than 70% of them seen only once. The sequencing used peripheral blood, collected on day 0 of AZD1222 vaccination. The origin of the receptors is an adult in good health. Each CDR3 is given with its conserved first and last residue. The D gene is left open where the match is weak. Clone size is stated in some rows and not others, as once, few, many or a class when expanded.

CDR3 protein: CASSFEQGSGKLFF
CDR3 DNA: TGTGCCAGCAGTTTTGAGCAGGGGTCAGGAAAACTGTTTTTT
D gene: NA
J gene: TRBJ1-4
clone size: once
CDR3 length: 14
V gene: TRBV27

CDR3 protein: CASSFRGRGYEQYF
CDR3 DNA: TGTGCCAGCAGCTTTAGGGGCCGGGGTTACGAGCAGTACTTC
D gene: NA
J gene: TRBJ2-7
clone size: NA
CDR3 length: 14
V gene: TRBV7-2

CDR3 protein: CSVVRTDTYEQYF
CDR3 DNA: TGCAGCGTTGTGAGGACGGACACCTACGAGCAGTACTTC
D gene: NA
J gene: TRBJ2-7
clone size: NA
CDR3 length: 13
V gene: TRBV29-1

CDR3 protein: CASSSVLETQYF
CDR3 DNA: TGTGCCAGCAGTTCTGTGTTGGAGACCCAGTACTTC
D gene: NA
J gene: TRBJ2-5
clone size: NA
CDR3 length: 12
V gene: TRBV6-5

CDR3 protein: CASSQALGAENTEAFF
CDR3 DNA: TGTGCCAGCAGCCAAGCTTTAGGGGCTGAGAACACTGAAGCTTTCTTT
D gene: NA
J gene: TRBJ1-1
clone size: NA
CDR3 length: 16
V gene: TRBV11-2

CDR3 protein: CASSSHTRTQETQYF
CDR3 DNA: TGTGCCAGCAGCTCACACACCAGGACTCAAGAGACCCAGTACTTC
D gene: NA
J gene: TRBJ2-5
clone size: once
CDR3 length: 15
V gene: TRBV7-9

CDR3 protein: CAWRGSPSSYNSPLHF
CDR3 DNA: TGTGCCTGGAGGGGGAGTCCGAGCTCCTATAATTCACCCCTCCACTTT
D gene: NA
J gene: TRBJ1-6
clone size: NA
CDR3 length: 16
V gene: TRBV30

CDR3 protein: CATWRGGSSYEQYF
CDR3 DNA: TGTGCCACCTGGCGGGGCGGGAGCTCCTACGAGCAGTACTTC
D gene: TRBD2
J gene: TRBJ2-7
clone size: once
CDR3 length: 14
V gene: TRBV15

CDR3 protein: CASSSDSSRGYTF
CDR3 DNA: TGTGCCAGCAGTTCGGACAGTTCTCGAGGCTACACCTTC
D gene: NA
J gene: TRBJ1-2
clone size: few
CDR3 length: 13
V gene: TRBV6-5

CDR3 protein: CASSLGGPGELFF
CDR3 DNA: TGCGCCAGCAGCTTGGGGGGTCCCGGGGAGCTGTTTTTT
D gene: NA
J gene: TRBJ2-2
clone size: NA
CDR3 length: 13
V gene: TRBV5-1

CDR3 protein: CASSLQGGRADTQYF
CDR3 DNA: TGTGCCAGCAGCTTGCAGGGGGGGAGAGCAGATACGCAGTATTTT
D gene: NA
J gene: TRBJ2-3
clone size: NA
CDR3 length: 15
V gene: TRBV7-9

CDR3 protein: CASSYPGQGISGANVLTF
CDR3 DNA: TGTGCCAGCAGTTACCCGGGACAGGGAATCTCTGGGGCCAACGTCCTGACTTTC
D gene: TRBD1
J gene: TRBJ2-6
clone size: NA
CDR3 length: 18
V gene: TRBV28

CDR3 protein: CAISEGQDNSPLHF
CDR3 DNA: TGTGCCATCAGTGAAGGACAGGATAATTCACCCCTCCACTTT
D gene: TRBD1
J gene: TRBJ1-6
clone size: NA
CDR3 length: 14
V gene: TRBV10-3

CDR3 protein: CASSLEGQGGGDYEQYF
CDR3 DNA: TGTGCCAGCAGCTTAGAGGGACAGGGAGGTGGGGACTACGAGCAGTACTTC
D gene: TRBD1
J gene: TRBJ2-7
clone size: NA
CDR3 length: 17
V gene: TRBV7-6

CDR3 protein: CASSKGVTGVDTQYF
CDR3 DNA: TGTGCCAGCAGTAAAGGGGTGACGGGGGTAGATACGCAGTATTTT
D gene: NA
J gene: TRBJ2-3
clone size: NA
CDR3 length: 15
V gene: TRBV7-2

CDR3 protein: CASSDLYGYTF
CDR3 DNA: TGCGCCAGCAGTGACCTCTATGGCTACACCTTC
D gene: NA
J gene: TRBJ1-2
clone size: NA
CDR3 length: 11
V gene: TRBV10-1

CDR3 protein: CASSPGYSNQPQHF
CDR3 DNA: TGTGCCAGCAGCCCTGGGTATAGCAATCAGCCCCAGCATTTT
D gene: NA
J gene: TRBJ1-5
clone size: NA
CDR3 length: 14
V gene: TRBV14

CDR3 protein: CASSTRTGFGYGYTF
CDR3 DNA: TGTGCCAGTAGTACGAGGACAGGGTTTGGCTATGGCTACACCTTC
D gene: TRBD1
J gene: TRBJ1-2
clone size: NA
CDR3 length: 15
V gene: TRBV19

CDR3 protein: CASSHTMYQETQYF
CDR3 DNA: TGCGCCAGCAGCCACACCATGTACCAAGAGACCCAGTACTTC
D gene: NA
J gene: TRBJ2-5
clone size: NA
CDR3 length: 14
V gene: TRBV5-1

CDR3 protein: CASSLERQPYTF
CDR3 DNA: TGTGCCAGCAGCTTGGAAAGACAGCCCTACACCTTC
D gene: NA
J gene: TRBJ1-2
clone size: NA
CDR3 length: 12
V gene: TRBV5-4

CDR3 protein: CASTTASYSGRGVRWFF
CDR3 DNA: TGTGCCAGCACCACAGCCTCTTATAGCGGGAGAGGGGTGAGGTGGTTCTTC
D gene: TRBD2
J gene: TRBJ2-1
clone size: NA
CDR3 length: 17
V gene: TRBV27

CDR3 protein: CASRATGRKDTQYF
CDR3 DNA: TGTGCCAGTAGGGCAACGGGGCGGAAAGATACGCAGTATTTT
D gene: NA
J gene: TRBJ2-3
clone size: NA
CDR3 length: 14
V gene: TRBV19